The 28 T cell receptor beta chains reported below all come from one sample, sequenced in a study of shared clonotypes between healthy human individuals. CD45RO-negative CD8 cells positively selected for CCR7 made up the naive population, which excluded terminally differentiated effector memory CD45RA+ cells. TCRdb's table, derived via immunoSEQ multiplex PCR, lists solely in-frame clones and lacks some. In the table there are about 1,900,000 clones, roughly 94% of which are singletons. Sequenced input: naive CD8+ T cells sorted from blood. The receptors here all came from a man younger than 35 in good health.

This chain joins TRBV27 and TRBJ2-7; D tentatively reads TRBD1 or TRBD2 (5 bases each). The CDR3 has 15 residues. In germline, CDR1 is MNHEY, CDR2 SMNVEV (reference sequence). Deletions cut 2 bases from V and 3 bases from J, with 14 bases between. CDR3 sequence reads: CASSLKGTPHYEQYF. In nucleotides, the CDR3 is TGTGCCAGCAGTTTAAAGGGGACGCCCCACTACGAGCAGTACTTC.

This clone was recorded once. The chain couples TRBV4-1 to TRBJ2-1, with 13 bases aligning to TRBD2. Germline CDR1 reads MGHRA; CDR2 reads YSYEKL. CDR3 length: 18 residues. V shed 0 bases, J shed 2 bases, and the junction held 4 bases outside the gene matches. CDR3 loop: CASSQEELAGGPYNEQFF. In DNA form, the CDR3 reads TGCGCCAGCAGCCAAGAGGAACTAGCGGGGGGGCCCTACAATGAGCAGTTCTTC.

The chain carries TRBV15 and TRBJ1-5; D may be TRBD1 (6 bases). The CDR3 is made up of 15 amino acids. With 8 bases removed from V and 2 bases from J, the gap between germline ends came to 16 bases. The germline V gene has CDR1 LNHNV and CDR2 YYDKDF (reference sequence). The CDR3 is CATGTEGGGNQPQHF. CDR3 DNA: TGTGCCACCGGAACGGAGGGGGGGGGCAATCAGCCCCAGCATTTT.

This clone has only one observation. This chain joins TRBV6-6 and TRBJ2-7; 8 bases fit TRBD1. Trimming took 0 bases from V and 3 from J; bases not matched to a gene: 1. Germline CDR1 is MNHNY and CDR2 is SVGAGI (reference sequence). The CDR3 sequence is 14 residues long. CDR3 DNA sequence: TGTGCCAGCAGTTACTCGGACAGGGACTACGAGCAGTACTTC. It translates to CASSYSDRDYEQYF.

The chain recombines TRBV19 with TRBJ2-2; D remains unclear. Germline lookup yields CDR1 LNHDA and CDR2 SQIVND (reference sequence). Trimming stripped 8 bases from V and 9 bases from J, with 22 bases between. The CDR3 loop spans 15 amino acids. This chain's CDR3 is CASGPGQGAPRELFF. CDR3 coding DNA: TGTGCCAGTGGGCCGGGCCAAGGAGCTCCCAGGGAGCTGTTTTTT.

About this clone itself: The same CDR3 also results from other DNA sequences found in this sample. The J gene is TRBJ1-3, the V gene TRBV9, with D unresolved. The CDR3 sequence is 13 residues long. The V end lost 3 bases, the J end lost 0 bases, and 4 bases lay between the germline ends. CDR1 is SGDLS and CDR2 is YYNGEE in the germline V gene. CDR3 residues: CASSEPSGNTIYF. The CDR3 DNA sequence: TGTGCCAGCAGCGAACCCTCTGGAAACACCATATATTTT.

This sequence joins TRBV19 and TRBJ1-1, with 11 nucleotides matching TRBD1. J was trimmed by 0 bases and V by 5 bases; bases with no gene match: 11. The CDR3 sequence is 18 residues long. Germline CDR1 and CDR2: LNHDA and SQIVND (reference sequence). CDR3 loop: CASSDRDRGIVMNTEAFF. CDR3 DNA sequence: TGTGCCAGTAGTGACCGGGACAGGGGGATCGTCATGAACACTGAAGCTTTCTTT.

The chain links TRBV27 to TRBJ2-5, with D perhaps given as TRBD1 or TRBD2 (5 bases each). There are 14 residues in the CDR3. Germline loops: CDR1 MNHEY, CDR2 SMNVEV (reference sequence). The V end was cut by 4 bases, the J end by 5 bases, with 14 bases between. The CDR3 loop is CASSSRDESETQYF. The CDR3 coding sequence is TGTGCCAGCAGTTCCCGGGACGAGTCGGAGACCCAGTACTTC.

The chain combines TRBV4-3 with TRBJ2-2, with 7 bases that match TRBD1. J lost 0 bases, V lost 3 bases, and 7 bases had no gene match. The CDR3 is 17 residues long. The germline V gene has CDR1 LGHNA and CDR2 YSLEER. The CDR3 DNA reads TGCGCCAGCAGCCAGACCTGGGGGACAGCGAACACCGGGGAGCTGTTTTTT. Amino acids: CASSQTWGTANTGELFF.

This clone was seen a single time. The V gene is TRBV6-6, the J gene TRBJ2-3, with 10 positions matching TRBD2. Germline CDR1 MNHNY, CDR2 SVGAGI (reference sequence). The CDR3 is 16 amino acids. V gave up 6 bases and J gave up 0 bases; unmatched junction bases: 6. The CDR3 region is CASSRPSGSSTDTQYF. The DNA of the CDR3 is TGTGCCAGCAGCCGACCTAGCGGGAGTAGCACAGATACGCAGTATTTT.

In regard to this clone: The same CDR3 arises from other DNA sequences in this sample as well. The rearrangement joins TRBV5-4 to TRBJ2-5; D perhaps matches TRBD1 (5 bases). Germline CDR1 is SGHNT and CDR2 is YYREEE (reference sequence). The CDR3 length is 13 residues. The V gene lost 0 bases and the J gene lost 4 bases, with 7 bases spanning the gap. DNA of the CDR3: TGTGCCAGCAGCTTGGCAGGGCCAGAGACCCAGTACTTC. Protein sequence: CASSLAGPETQYF.

The chain uses TRBV18 and TRBJ1-1; the D is unclear. Germline values: CDR1 KGHSH, CDR2 LQKENI. This CDR3 has 11 residues. The V gene lost 6 bases and the J gene lost 8 bases, with 10 bases spanning the gap. CDR3 residues: CASSDSGEAFF. The CDR3 DNA is TGTGCCAGCTCGGACTCGGGGGAAGCTTTCTTT.

CDR3: CASSARQEITDTQYF. DNA for the CDR3: TGTGCCAGCAGCGCCCGACAGGAGATCACAGATACGCAGTATTTT. The V call is TRBV13, the J call TRBJ2-3, with D perhaps matching TRBD1 (6 bases). The CDR3 extends over 15 amino acids. Germline-derived CDR1 and CDR2 are PRHDT and FYEKMQ (reference sequence). With 5 bases removed from V and 2 bases from J, the gap between germline ends came to 14 bases.

The gene calls are TRBV11-2 and TRBJ2-7; D is unresolved. Germline assignment: CDR1 SGHAT and CDR2 FQNNGV. Trimming left V 0 bases short and J 1 base short, with 13 bases between. The CDR3 loop spans 16 amino acids. The CDR3 DNA reads as TGTGCCAGCAGCTTAGAGGGTCGGACCTCATCCTACGAGCAGTACTTC. This codes for CASSLEGRTSSYEQYF.

Only one count was recorded for this clone. The CDR3 loop reads CASRPQRDHEQYF. In DNA, the CDR3 is TGTGCCAGCAGACCCCAGAGGGACCACGAGCAGTACTTC. This chain joins TRBV28 and TRBJ2-7; D may be TRBD1 or TRBD2 (5 bases each). V lost 6 bases and J 5 bases, leaving 14 bases between the germline ends. Germline lookup yields CDR1 MDHEN and CDR2 SYDVKM. The CDR3 has 13 amino acids. Based on the CDR3 plus reference TRBV28 and TRBJ2-7, the full variable domain is DVKVTQSSRYLVKRTGEKVFLECVQDMDHENMFWYRQDPGLGLRLIYFSYDVKMKEKGDIPEGYSVSREKKERFSLILESASTNQTSMYLCASRPQRDHEQYFGPGTRLTVT.

The V gene is TRBV7-9, the J gene TRBJ2-7; the D is unclear. CDR3 length equals 14 residues. V lost 5 bases to trimming and J lost 0 bases, with 11 bases between them. Germline V gene lookup returns CDR1 SEHNR and CDR2 FQNEAQ (reference sequence). This chain's CDR3 is CASSGQVSSYEQYF. The CDR3 bases are TGTGCCAGCAGCGGGCAGGTTAGCTCCTACGAGCAGTACTTC.

The table lists this clone with a count of one. V is TRBV11-2 and J is TRBJ2-7; 7 positions agree with TRBD1. In germline, CDR1 is SGHAT, CDR2 FQNNGV. The CDR3 extends over 14 amino acids. Germline trimming cut 5 bases from V and 3 bases from J; bases unmatched to any gene: 7. The CDR3 region has the DNA TGTGCCAGCAGCGCGACCGGGACAGTCTACGAGCAGTACTTC. Protein: CASSATGTVYEQYF. Supplemented by reference TRBV11-2 and TRBJ2-7, the full variable domain reads EAGVAQSPRYKIIEKRQSVAFWCNPISGHATLYWYQQILGQGPKLLIQFQNNGVVDDSQLPKDRFSAERLKGVDSTLKIQPAKLEDSAVYLCASSATGTVYEQYFGPGTRLTVT.

V is TRBV5-5 and J is TRBJ1-3, with D unresolved. The CDR3 runs to 15 residues. Germline V gives CDR1 SGHKS, CDR2 YYEKEE (reference sequence). V was cut by 0 bases and J by 4 bases, with 11 bases left in between. The DNA of the CDR3 is TGTGCCAGCAGCTTGGGAATGGGGAGGGGAAACACCATATATTTT. It is translated as CASSLGMGRGNTIYF.

This clone has a handful of counts. V gene TRBV2 combines with J gene TRBJ2-7; D is unresolved. The CDR3 runs 15 residues. Looked up from germline, CDR1 is SNHLY and CDR2 is FYNNEI. Trimming left V 2 bases short and J 0 bases short, with 11 bases between. The DNA for the CDR3 is TGTGCCAGCAGTGAACCGCAAGGCGGCTCCTACGAGCAGTACTTC. It specifies CASSEPQGGSYEQYF.

The genes are TRBV29-1 and TRBJ2-7; D uncertain. The germline V gene encodes CDR1 SQVTM and CDR2 ANQGSEA. Trimming took 7 bases from V and 3 from J, leaving 10 bases between them. The CDR3 consists of 11 residues. This chain's CDR3 is CSAFTSYEQYF. CDR3 in DNA: TGCAGCGCCTTTACCAGCTACGAGCAGTACTTC.

The V call is TRBV7-8, the J call TRBJ2-7; D unclear. V lost 0 bases to trimming and J lost 3 bases, with 12 bases between them. Per germline, CDR1 SGHVS and CDR2 FQNEAQ. CDR3 length: 15 amino acids. DNA of the CDR3: TGTGCCAGCAGCTTAGCTTTAGGGATTGGCTACGAGCAGTACTTC. This sequence encodes CASSLALGIGYEQYF.

The rearrangement uses TRBV4-2 and TRBJ2-7, with 10 bases aligning to TRBD2. The V and J ends lost 0 bases and 2 bases, in that order; junction bases with no gene match: 10. Germline V gene sequence: CDR1 LGHNA, CDR2 YNFKEQ. This CDR3 comprises 18 residues. The CDR3 protein is CASSQEPLGLAETYEQYF. In DNA form, the CDR3 reads TGTGCCAGCAGCCAAGAACCCCTTGGACTAGCGGAAACCTACGAGCAGTACTTC.

The V gene is TRBV5-6, the J gene TRBJ1-1; the match to TRBD1 covers 9 bases. The CDR3 runs 15 residues. Germline assignment: CDR1 SGHDT and CDR2 YYEEEE. V shed 5 bases, J shed 4 bases, and the junction held 9 bases outside the gene matches. CDR3 DNA: TGTGCCAGCAGTTCCGGGACAGGGATTATCACTGAAGCTTTCTTT. This translates into CASSSGTGIITEAFF.

In this sample, this clone turned up a few times. This sample includes further DNA sequences coding for the same CDR3. The chain carries TRBV9 and TRBJ2-2, with TRBD2 as a possible D gene (6 bases). Germline V gene lookup returns CDR1 SGDLS and CDR2 YYNGEE. This CDR3 has 14 residues. V was cut by 2 bases and J by 4 bases, with 9 bases left in between. The CDR3 DNA reads as TGTGCCAGCAGCGTTGGGGGAGGCACCGGGGAGCTGTTTTTT. Residues: CASSVGGGTGELFF. The full variable domain, with the rest looked up from reference TRBV9 and TRBJ2-2, is DSGVTQTPKHLITATGQRVTLRCSPRSGDLSVYWYQQSLDQGLQFLIQYYNGEERAKGNILERFSAQQFPDLHSELNLSSLELGDSALYFCASSVGGGTGELFFGEGSRLTVL.

The chain combines TRBV6-1 with TRBJ2-7, with TRBD2 matching over 11 bases. V was clipped by 1 base and J by 6 bases; unmatched bases: 5. This CDR3 contains 15 residues. Germline CDR1 is MNHNS and CDR2 is SASEGT. The CDR3 is CASSEERLAGGEQYF. CDR3 nucleotides: TGTGCCAGCAGTGAAGAGAGGCTAGCGGGGGGCGAGCAGTACTTC.

With regard to this clone: Other DNA sequences in the same sample also yield this CDR3. The chain joins TRBV7-9 to TRBJ2-7; tentative D call: TRBD1 (6 bases). Trimming cost V 5 bases and J 0 bases, with 11 bases left between them. This CDR3 spans 14 amino acids. Per germline, CDR1 SEHNR and CDR2 FQNEAQ (reference sequence). CDR3 region: CASSPWDNSYEQYF. CDR3 DNA: TGTGCCAGCAGCCCGTGGGACAACTCCTACGAGCAGTACTTC.

This chain uses TRBV28 with TRBJ1-1; 7 bases are a match to TRBD1. V trimming: 2 bases; J trimming: 1 base; junction bases outside the gene matches: 4. CDR1 and CDR2 from the germline V gene are MDHEN and SYDVKM. This CDR3 is 15 amino acids long. The CDR3 protein is CASSLGNRGNTEAFF. The DNA for the CDR3 is TGTGCCAGCAGTTTAGGGAACAGGGGGAACACTGAAGCTTTCTTT. Variable domain in full (rest from reference TRBV28 and TRBJ1-1): DVKVTQSSRYLVKRTGEKVFLECVQDMDHENMFWYRQDPGLGLRLIYFSYDVKMKEKGDIPEGYSVSREKKERFSLILESASTNQTSMYLCASSLGNRGNTEAFFGQGTRLTVV.

This clone was observed a few times. This chain links TRBV4-1 with TRBJ1-5; TRBD1 is a possible D gene (5 bases). The CDR3 totals 15 residues. In germline, CDR1 is MGHRA, CDR2 YSYEKL. The V end was cut by 0 bases, the J end by 6 bases, with 12 bases between. In DNA, the CDR3 is TGCGCCAGCAGCCAAGATCGGGGGGTCGGTCAGCCCCAGCATTTT. Translating it yields CASSQDRGVGQPQHF.